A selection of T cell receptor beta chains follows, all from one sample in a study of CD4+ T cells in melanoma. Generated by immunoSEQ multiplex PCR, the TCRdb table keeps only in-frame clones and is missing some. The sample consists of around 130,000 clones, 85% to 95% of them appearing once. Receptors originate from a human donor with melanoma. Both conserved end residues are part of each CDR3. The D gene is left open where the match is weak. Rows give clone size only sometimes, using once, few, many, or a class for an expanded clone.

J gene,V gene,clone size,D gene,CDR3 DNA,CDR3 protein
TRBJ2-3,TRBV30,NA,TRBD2,TGTGCCTGGAGTGTACTGGGGCTAGCGGGCCCCACAGATACGCAGTATTTT,CAWSVLGLAGPTDTQYF
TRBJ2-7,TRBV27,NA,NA,TGTGCCAGCAGTCCACCGGGACGAATATACGAGCAGTACTTC,CASSPPGRIYEQYF
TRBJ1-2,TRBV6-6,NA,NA,TGTGCCAGCACCAATTCACCCAGCTCATGGGGCTACACCTTC,CASTNSPSSWGYTF
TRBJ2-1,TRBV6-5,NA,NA,TGTGCCAGCAGTTCGCCACGGGGTGAGCAGTTCTTC,CASSSPRGEQFF
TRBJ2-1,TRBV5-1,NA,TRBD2,TGCGCCAGCAGCTTGGGGGGATTTGCGGGGGTCTACAATGAGCAGTTCTTC,CASSLGGFAGVYNEQFF
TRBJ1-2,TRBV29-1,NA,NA,TGCAGCGTTGAAGATAGTTCGGGCTATGGCTACACCTTC,CSVEDSSGYGYTF
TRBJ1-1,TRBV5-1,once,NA,TGCGCCAGCAAAAATTGGCCGGCAGACACTGAAGCTTTCTTT,CASKNWPADTEAFF
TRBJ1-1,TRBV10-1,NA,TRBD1,TGCGCCAGCAGTGAGACAGGGGGCACTGAAGCTTTCTTT,CASSETGGTEAFF
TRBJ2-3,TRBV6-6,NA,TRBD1,TGTGCCAGCAGTCCACAGGGGAGTGATACGCAGTATTTT,CASSPQGSDTQYF
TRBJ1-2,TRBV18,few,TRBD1,TGTGCCAGCTCAGACGAAACTAAAGGACAGGGAAAGGGCTACACCTTC,CASSDETKGQGKGYTF
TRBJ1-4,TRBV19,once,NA,TGTGCCAGTAAAGCCCGGGAGTCTAATGAAAAACTGTTTTTT,CASKARESNEKLFF
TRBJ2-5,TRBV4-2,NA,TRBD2,TGTGCCAGCAGCCCGACTCTAGCGGGGGGGAAGACCCAGTACTTC,CASSPTLAGGKTQYF
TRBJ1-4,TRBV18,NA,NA,TGTGCCAGCTCACCACCGAGGCAGGAGGAAAAACTGTTTTTT,CASSPPRQEEKLFF
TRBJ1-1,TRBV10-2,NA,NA,TGCGCCAGCATTGAGCCGGGACGGCAGGGAGCTTTCTTT,CASIEPGRQGAFF
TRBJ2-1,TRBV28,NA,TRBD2,TGTGCCAGCGGGGGGGAGGGTAGCGGTCACAATGAGCAGTTCTTC,CASGGEGSGHNEQFF
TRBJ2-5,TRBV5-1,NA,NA,TGCGCCAGCAGCCGAGGGGCCGGGCCTCCGTCCGTAGAGACCCAGTACTTC,CASSRGAGPPSVETQYF
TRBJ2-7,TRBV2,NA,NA,TGTGCCAGCAGCTGGACAGAAGCAATGTACGAGCAGTACTTC,CASSWTEAMYEQYF
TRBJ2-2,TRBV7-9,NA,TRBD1,TGTGCCAGCAGCTTAGTGACAGGGGCCAGGAGCACCGGGGAGCTGTTTTTT,CASSLVTGARSTGELFF
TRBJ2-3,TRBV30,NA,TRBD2,TGTGCCTGGAGTGTACTAGCGGGGGTACAAAGTACGCAGTATTTT,CAWSVLAGVQSTQYF
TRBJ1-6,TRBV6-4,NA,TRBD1,TGTGCGACACTGAGACAGGGAAGTTCACCCCTCCACTTT,CATLRQGSSPLHF
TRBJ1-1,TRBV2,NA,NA,TGTGCCAGCAGTGAATACGGCAACACTGAAGCTTTCTTT,CASSEYGNTEAFF
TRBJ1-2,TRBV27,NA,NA,TGTGCCAGCAGTTTGATGAGTAACTATGGCTACACCTTC,CASSLMSNYGYTF
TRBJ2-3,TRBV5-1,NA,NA,TGCGCCAGCAGCTTGGAGGGGGGCGGCACAGATACGCAGTATTTT,CASSLEGGGTDTQYF
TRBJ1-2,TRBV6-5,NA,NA,TGTGCCAGCAGTTACTCGCGGTTCTATGGCTACACCTTC,CASSYSRFYGYTF
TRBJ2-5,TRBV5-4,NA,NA,TGTGCCAGCAGCTTTCGAAGGGAACAAGAGACCCAGTACTTC,CASSFRREQETQYF
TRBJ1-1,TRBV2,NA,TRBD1,TGTGCCAGCACTACTGGACAGGTCTACACTGAAGCTTTCTTT,CASTTGQVYTEAFF
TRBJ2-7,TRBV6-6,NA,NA,TGTGCCAGCAGCAATCCGGGGAACGAGCAGTACTTC,CASSNPGNEQYF
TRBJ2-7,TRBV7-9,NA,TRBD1,TGTGCCAGCAGCTCAGCCGGGACAGGGTCATTTTACGAGCAGTACTTC,CASSSAGTGSFYEQYF
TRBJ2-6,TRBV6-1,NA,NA,TGTGCCAACAGTGAGTCGGGGAGGGCCAACGTCCTGACTTTC,CANSESGRANVLTF
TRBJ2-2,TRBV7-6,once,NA,TGTGCCAGCAGCCACCCCCGGGGCGGGGCTATTGGGGAGCTGTTTTTT,CASSHPRGGAIGELFF
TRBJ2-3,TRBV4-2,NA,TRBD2,TGTGCCAGCAGCCAAGTAGCCGTTAGCGGGGGGCGCACAGATACGCAGTATTTT,CASSQVAVSGGRTDTQYF
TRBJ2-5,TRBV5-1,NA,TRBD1,TGCGCCAGCAGCTTATCAGGGGGAGAGACCCAGTACTTC,CASSLSGGETQYF
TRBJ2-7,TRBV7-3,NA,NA,TGTGCCAGCAGCTTAAACGCAGGCCCTACCTACGAGCAGTACTTC,CASSLNAGPTYEQYF
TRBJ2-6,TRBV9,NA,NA,TGTGCCAGCAGCGTAGGTCCCGGTTCTATCTCCTCTGGGGCCAACGTCCTGACTTTC,CASSVGPGSISSGANVLTF
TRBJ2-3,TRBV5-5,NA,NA,TGTGCCAGCAGCTCTGAGCCGCGAATAAGCACAGATACGCAGTATTTT,CASSSEPRISTDTQYF
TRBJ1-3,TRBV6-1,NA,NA,TGTGCCAGCGGAAGACAGACTGGAAACACCATATATTTT,CASGRQTGNTIYF
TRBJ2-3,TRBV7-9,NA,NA,TGTGCCAGCAGCTCGGACACAATCACAGATACGCAGTATTTT,CASSSDTITDTQYF
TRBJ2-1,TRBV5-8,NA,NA,TGTGCCAGCAGCTTGGAAGCCTGGGGTGAGCAGTTCTTC,CASSLEAWGEQFF
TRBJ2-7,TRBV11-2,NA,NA,TGTGCCAGCAGCTTATCCTGGTCGCAGTACTTC,CASSLSWSQYF
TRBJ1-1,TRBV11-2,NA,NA,TGTGCCAGCAGCTTAGGCGGACAGAACACTGAAGCTTTCTTT,CASSLGGQNTEAFF